This is a list of T cell receptor beta chains from one sample in a study of beta chain features in type 1 diabetes. Sequencing was performed with immunoSEQ multiplex PCR; in TCRdb, only in-frame clones are kept and a portion is missing. The table lists around 260,000 clones, about a fifth of them singletons, with approximately 0.029% in the top ten. The sample was naive CD4+ T cells from blood. The receptor source for this set is a woman aged 40 to 50 with type 1 diabetes. The CDR3 runs from the conserved cysteine through the conserved F or W. The order of the fields is V gene, clone size, J gene, D gene, CDR3 protein, CDR3 DNA. The D gene is left open where the match is weak. Expanded clones are given a class, and other clones once, few, many or no size at all.

V gene: TRBV7-9
clone size: .
J gene: TRBJ2-5
D gene: .
CDR3 protein: CASSLRTAQETQYF
CDR3 DNA: TGTGCCAGCAGCTTACGGACAGCTCAAGAGACCCAGTACTTC

V gene: TRBV13
clone size: .
J gene: TRBJ2-7
D gene: .
CDR3 protein: CASSLARSYEQYF
CDR3 DNA: TGTGCCAGCAGCTTGGCCCGCTCCTACGAGCAGTACTTC

V gene: TRBV6-6
clone size: .
J gene: TRBJ2-3
D gene: .
CDR3 protein: CASSLSTDTQYF
CDR3 DNA: TGTGCCAGCAGCCTTAGCACAGATACGCAGTATTTT

V gene: TRBV6-6
clone size: few
J gene: TRBJ2-3
D gene: .
CDR3 protein: CASSYGGERAADTQYF
CDR3 DNA: TGTGCCAGCAGTTACGGCGGCGAGCGGGCGGCAGATACGCAGTATTTT

V gene: TRBV18
clone size: .
J gene: TRBJ1-2
D gene: .
CDR3 protein: CASSLDSSGRRAYTF
CDR3 DNA: TGTGCCAGCTCACTAGACTCGTCAGGAAGGAGGGCCTACACCTTC

V gene: TRBV6-5
clone size: few
J gene: TRBJ2-5
D gene: .
CDR3 protein: CASSYSPPGTQYF
CDR3 DNA: TGTGCCAGCAGTTACTCACCGCCGGGGACCCAGTACTTC

V gene: TRBV28
clone size: few
J gene: TRBJ2-3
D gene: TRBD1
CDR3 protein: CASSAGTGRLYTQYF
CDR3 DNA: TGTGCCAGCAGTGCAGGGACAGGGAGATTATATACGCAGTATTTT

V gene: TRBV9
clone size: .
J gene: TRBJ1-5
D gene: .
CDR3 protein: CASSVGSGNQPQHF
CDR3 DNA: TGTGCCAGCAGCGTAGGCAGCGGTAATCAGCCCCAGCATTTT

V gene: TRBV18
clone size: few
J gene: TRBJ2-7
D gene: TRBD1
CDR3 protein: CASSPWTGSSYEQYF
CDR3 DNA: TGTGCCAGCTCACCGTGGACAGGAAGCTCCTACGAGCAGTACTTC

V gene: TRBV7-9
clone size: .
J gene: TRBJ1-1
D gene: .
CDR3 protein: CASSLERLNTEAFF
CDR3 DNA: TGTGCCAGCAGCTTAGAACGGTTGAACACTGAAGCTTTCTTT

V gene: TRBV2
clone size: few
J gene: TRBJ1-5
D gene: .
CDR3 protein: CASSLSQPQHF
CDR3 DNA: TGTGCCAGCAGTCTTTCTCAGCCCCAGCATTTT

V gene: TRBV10-3
clone size: .
J gene: TRBJ2-1
D gene: TRBD2
CDR3 protein: CAISGSRSGGEFGEQFF
CDR3 DNA: TGTGCCATCAGTGGGAGTCGTAGCGGGGGGGAATTCGGTGAGCAGTTCTTC

V gene: TRBV27
clone size: once
J gene: TRBJ2-3
D gene: .
CDR3 protein: CASSPAWTNPGTDTQYF
CDR3 DNA: TGTGCCAGCAGTCCAGCCTGGACAAATCCTGGCACAGATACGCAGTATTTT

V gene: TRBV29-1
clone size: .
J gene: TRBJ2-5
D gene: TRBD2
CDR3 protein: CSVGGLAALETQYF
CDR3 DNA: TGCAGCGTTGGGGGACTAGCGGCACTAGAGACCCAGTACTTC

V gene: TRBV9
clone size: .
J gene: TRBJ1-3
D gene: TRBD1
CDR3 protein: CASGTTGTGNTIYF
CDR3 DNA: TGTGCCAGCGGGACGACAGGGACTGGAAACACCATATATTTT

V gene: TRBV30
clone size: few
J gene: TRBJ2-5
D gene: TRBD1
CDR3 protein: CAWSRQGTETQYF
CDR3 DNA: TGTGCCTGGAGTCGACAGGGGACGGAGACCCAGTACTTC

V gene: TRBV7-9
clone size: .
J gene: TRBJ2-7
D gene: .
CDR3 protein: CASSSQYEQYF
CDR3 DNA: TGTGCCAGCAGCTCGCAGTACGAGCAGTACTTC

V gene: TRBV11-1
clone size: .
J gene: TRBJ1-1
D gene: .
CDR3 protein: CASSLALYTEAFF
CDR3 DNA: TGTGCCAGCAGCTTAGCGCTATACACTGAAGCTTTCTTT

V gene: TRBV7-2
clone size: .
J gene: TRBJ2-7
D gene: .
CDR3 protein: CASSSRGSYEQYF
CDR3 DNA: TGTGCCAGCAGCTCACGCGGCTCCTACGAGCAGTACTTC

V gene: TRBV9
clone size: .
J gene: TRBJ1-4
D gene: .
CDR3 protein: CASSEHATNEKLFF
CDR3 DNA: TGTGCCAGCAGCGAACATGCAACTAATGAAAAACTGTTTTTT

V gene: TRBV7-8
clone size: .
J gene: TRBJ2-1
D gene: TRBD1
CDR3 protein: CASRQTDRGLNEQFF
CDR3 DNA: TGTGCCAGCAGGCAAACGGACAGGGGTTTGAATGAGCAGTTCTTC

V gene: TRBV7-6
clone size: .
J gene: TRBJ2-3
D gene: .
CDR3 protein: CASSLRAVHTDTQYF
CDR3 DNA: TGTGCCAGCAGCTTACGAGCGGTTCACACAGATACGCAGTATTTT

V gene: TRBV9
clone size: few
J gene: TRBJ2-5
D gene: TRBD2
CDR3 protein: CASSVTTSGSSTQYF
CDR3 DNA: TGTGCCAGCAGCGTCACGACTAGCGGCTCCTCGACCCAGTACTTC

V gene: TRBV30
clone size: few
J gene: TRBJ1-1
D gene: TRBD1
CDR3 protein: CAWGRDRGRTEAFF
CDR3 DNA: TGTGCCTGGGGCAGGGACAGGGGCCGCACTGAAGCTTTCTTT

V gene: TRBV29-1
clone size: few
J gene: TRBJ1-2
D gene: .
CDR3 protein: CSVRQGSYGYTF
CDR3 DNA: TGCAGCGTTAGGCAGGGATCCTATGGCTACACCTTC